This TCR beta chain stems from a study of blood T cell repertoires in COVID-19. Germline loops: CDR1 SGHRS, CDR2 YFSETQ. J gave up 3 bases and V 0 bases, and 9 bases lay outside the gene matches. This CDR3 is built from 17 residues. Sequencing was performed with immunoSEQ multiplex PCR; in TCRdb, only in-frame clones are kept and a portion is missing. This table holds 70,000 or so clones, nearly 80% found once. V gene TRBV5-1 combines with J gene TRBJ2-7; 10 bases are a match to TRBD1. The clonotype was recovered from a human donor in a cohort sampled during active COVID-19. Material: peripheral blood. CDR3 DNA: TGCGCCAGCAGCTTGGACCGAGGGGGACAGGGGATCTACGAGCAGTACTTC. Amino acid sequence: CASSLDRGGQGIYEQYF.